Listed here is a single TCR beta chain. Antigen: not known. Other DNA sequences of this sample code for an identical CDR3. The source of the sample is a study of shared clonotypes between healthy human individuals. Study-level findings and limits: Researchers found naive subsets generally carried larger estimated richness than memory subsets.

Between the trimmed V and J ends, which lost 1 base and 8 bases, there was a span of 10 bases. The CDR3 consists of 14 residues. The germline V gene encodes CDR1 SGHRS and CDR2 YFSETQ. CD45RA+ naive and CD45RA-negative memory subsets were separated from CD4+ cells. Repertoires were generated with immunoSEQ multiplex PCR, while TCRdb's copy carries only in-frame clones and drops some. The sample carries under 2,500,000 clones, approximately 94% recorded once. The receptor's source is a man between 18 and 29 years old in good health. The gene calls are TRBV5-1 and TRBJ1-6; D possibly corresponds to TRBD1 (5 bases). The sequenced sample consisted of naive CD4+ T cells sorted from blood. Specified subset: CD45RA+ positively selected. The CDR3 sequence is CASSLPRADSPLHF. CDR3 nucleotide sequence: TGCGCCAGCAGCTTGCCCAGGGCGGATTCACCCCTCCACTTT.